This is a list of T cell receptor beta chains from one sample in a study of siplizumab effects on memory and regulatory T cells. Profiling relied on immunoSEQ multiplex PCR, and the TCRdb table lists in-frame clones only, not all of them. Among some 73,000 clones listed, 93% were seen once. Sequencing was carried out using CD8+ T cells sorted from blood. Source of these receptors: a human donor in good health. The CDR3 runs from the conserved cysteine through the conserved F or W. The D gene is left open where the match is weak. Part of the rows lack a size; the others show once, few, many or a class for expanded clones.

clone size,J gene,V gene,D gene,CDR3 length,CDR3 DNA,CDR3 protein
NA,TRBJ2-1,TRBV19,NA,11,TGTGCCAGTAGTTTCTTGGATGAGCAGTTCTTC,CASSFLDEQFF
NA,TRBJ2-3,TRBV28,NA,13,TGTGCCAGCAGTTTCCGTCTAGCGGATACGCAGTATTTT,CASSFRLADTQYF
NA,TRBJ2-1,TRBV6-6,TRBD2,16,TGTGCCAGCAGTTACCCTATAGCGGGGGGCTACAATGAGCAGTTCTTC,CASSYPIAGGYNEQFF
NA,TRBJ2-7,TRBV6-5,NA,15,TGTGCCAGCAGTTACTCGGCGGGGGCCTCCTACGAGCAGTACTTC,CASSYSAGASYEQYF
NA,TRBJ1-2,TRBV20-1,NA,11,TGCAGTGCTGGATCAGAGGGCGGCTACACCTTC,CSAGSEGGYTF
NA,TRBJ1-1,TRBV7-3,TRBD1,13,TGTGCCAGCAGCCCCGGGACAGGGGGCGAGGCTTTCTTT,CASSPGTGGEAFF
NA,TRBJ1-1,TRBV2,NA,14,TGTGCCAGCAGGGGCTTTACGCTGGGCACTGAAGCTTTCTTT,CASRGFTLGTEAFF
NA,TRBJ2-7,TRBV4-1,NA,14,TGCGCCAGCAGCCAAGTACCGGGGGACTACGAGCAGTACTTC,CASSQVPGDYEQYF
NA,TRBJ2-5,TRBV6-5,TRBD2,15,TGTGCCAGCAGTAACCCGGGACTAAGAAAAGAGACCCAGTACTTC,CASSNPGLRKETQYF
once,TRBJ2-7,TRBV18,TRBD1,15,TGTGCCAGCTCGCCGACAGGGGGAAGCTCCTACGAGCAGTACTTC,CASSPTGGSSYEQYF
NA,TRBJ2-7,TRBV11-3,NA,13,TGTGCCAGCAGCCACAGGGCCAACTACGAGCAGTACTTC,CASSHRANYEQYF
NA,TRBJ2-7,TRBV5-6,NA,15,TGTGCCAGCAGCGACCGACTAGGGTCCCTTTACGAGCAGTACTTC,CASSDRLGSLYEQYF
NA,TRBJ1-4,TRBV25-1,NA,15,TGTGACGTTTGGAAAAGGGGTGCAACTAATGAAAAACTGTTTTTT,CDVWKRGATNEKLFF
NA,TRBJ1-4,TRBV5-4,NA,14,TGTGCCAGCAGCTGGGCGGTGGGGGATGAAAAACTGTTTTTT,CASSWAVGDEKLFF
NA,TRBJ2-5,TRBV5-4,TRBD1,14,TGTGCCAGCAGCTTGGGCACAGGGGTTGAGACCCAGTACTTC,CASSLGTGVETQYF
NA,TRBJ1-6,TRBV27,NA,13,TGTGCCAGCAAACAGACCCTAAGTTCACCCCTCCACTTT,CASKQTLSSPLHF
NA,TRBJ1-1,TRBV27,NA,14,TGTGCCAGCAGTTTGGGGGGCGTGAACACTGAAGCTTTCTTT,CASSLGGVNTEAFF
once,TRBJ2-1,TRBV7-9,NA,17,TGTGCCAGCAGCCCTGGACTTCCTCCAAGCTCCTACAATGAGCAGTTCTTC,CASSPGLPPSSYNEQFF
NA,TRBJ1-2,TRBV9,NA,16,TGTGCCAGCAGCGTAGGTGGAGACGGGACGGCCTATGGCTACACCTTC,CASSVGGDGTAYGYTF
NA,TRBJ2-3,TRBV9,TRBD2,15,TGTGCCAGCAGCCCAGCGGGGGGAAGCACAGATACGCAGTATTTT,CASSPAGGSTDTQYF
NA,TRBJ2-5,TRBV18,NA,13,TGTGCCAGCTCACCCTACGGAGAAGAGACCCAGTACTTC,CASSPYGEETQYF